The clone carrying this TCR beta chain was found a few times. Its antigen is currently unknown. The V and J ends lost 1 base and 9 bases respectively, with 7 bases between them. CDR3 length equals 12 residues. CDR1 and CDR2 (germline): KGHSH, LQKENI. Unique molecular identifiers featured in each of the TCR beta cDNA libraries. T cells numbering roughly 1 to 10 million yielded 500,000 or so cDNA molecules. TCRdb recomputed calls from the PCR reads with MiXCR, one row per CDR3 protein. The table lists 800,000 to 950,000 distinct CDR3 sequences, around 50% of them singletons. The data were obtained in a study of post-analysis software for immune sequencing data. Study-wide background: Disease courses included relapsing-remitting, secondary progressive and progressive-relapsing multiple sclerosis. Study-wide results and caveats: Controls had significantly higher normalized Chao1 diversity than multiple sclerosis patients. Four or five TRBV segments (TRBV5-6, TRBV5-1 and TRBV20-1 among them) occurred more frequently in patients than in controls. Samples made in the same batch grouped tightly together by F measure.

The gene calls are TRBV18 and TRBJ2-1, with D unclear. The sample consisted of blood. The sequence was collected from a girl under 18 with multiple sclerosis. CDR3 region: CASSPLNSEQFF. The CDR3 bases are TGTGCCAGCTCACCACTGAATAGTGAGCAGTTCTTC.